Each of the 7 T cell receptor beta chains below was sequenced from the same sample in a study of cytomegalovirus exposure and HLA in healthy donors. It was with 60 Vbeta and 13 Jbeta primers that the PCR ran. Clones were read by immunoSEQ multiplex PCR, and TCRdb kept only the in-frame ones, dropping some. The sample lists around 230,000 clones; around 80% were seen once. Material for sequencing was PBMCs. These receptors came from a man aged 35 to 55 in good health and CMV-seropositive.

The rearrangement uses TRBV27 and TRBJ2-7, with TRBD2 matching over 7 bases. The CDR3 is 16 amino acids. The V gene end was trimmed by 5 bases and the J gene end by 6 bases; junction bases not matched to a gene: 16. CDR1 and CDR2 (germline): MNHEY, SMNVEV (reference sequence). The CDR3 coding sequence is TGTGCCAGCAGTGTGAACGAGGTCGCGGGAGTCTTCGAGCAGTACTTC. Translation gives CASSVNEVAGVFEQYF.

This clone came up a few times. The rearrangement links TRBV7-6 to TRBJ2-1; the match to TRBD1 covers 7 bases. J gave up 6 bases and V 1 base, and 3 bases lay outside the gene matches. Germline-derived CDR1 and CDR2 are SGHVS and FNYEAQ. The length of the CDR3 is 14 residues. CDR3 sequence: CASSLDRQGNEQFF. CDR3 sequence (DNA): TGTGCCAGCAGCTTAGACCGACAGGGCAATGAGCAGTTCTTC.

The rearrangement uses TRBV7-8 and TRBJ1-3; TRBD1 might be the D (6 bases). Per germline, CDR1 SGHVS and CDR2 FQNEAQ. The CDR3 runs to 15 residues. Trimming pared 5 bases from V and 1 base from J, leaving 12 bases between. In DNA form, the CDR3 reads TGTGCCAGCAGCACACACCAGGGGTCTGGAAACACCATATATTTT. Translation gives CASSTHQGSGNTIYF.

CDR3 sequence reads: CASSLESVTGQPFSPAEKLFF. The CDR3 DNA reads as TGCGCCAGCAGCTTGGAATCTGTAACGGGACAGCCTTTTTCCCCGGCGGAAAAACTGTTTTTT. This chain uses TRBV5-1 with TRBJ1-4; 7 nucleotides line up with TRBD1. The germline V gene encodes CDR1 SGHRS and CDR2 YFSETQ. This CDR3 has 21 amino acids. The junction had 25 bases not matched to a gene; V was cut back by 0 bases and J by 8 bases.

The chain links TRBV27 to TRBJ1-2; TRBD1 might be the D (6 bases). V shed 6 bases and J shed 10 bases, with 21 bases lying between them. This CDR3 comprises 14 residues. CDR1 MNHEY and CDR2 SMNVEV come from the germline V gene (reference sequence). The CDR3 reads CASSYGQTLNDYTF. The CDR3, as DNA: TGTGCCAGCAGCTATGGACAGACCCTTAATGACTACACCTTC.

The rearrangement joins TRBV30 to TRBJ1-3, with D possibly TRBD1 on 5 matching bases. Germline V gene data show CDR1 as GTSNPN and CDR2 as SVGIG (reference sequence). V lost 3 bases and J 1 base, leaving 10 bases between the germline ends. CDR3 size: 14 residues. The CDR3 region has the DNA TGTGCCTGGAGAGAACCAGGGTCTGGAAACACCATATATTTT. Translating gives CAWREPGSGNTIYF.

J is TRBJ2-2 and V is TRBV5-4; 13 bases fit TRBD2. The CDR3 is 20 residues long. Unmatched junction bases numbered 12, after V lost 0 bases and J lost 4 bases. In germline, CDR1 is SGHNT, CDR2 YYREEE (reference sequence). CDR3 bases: TGTGCCAGCAGCTTGGGCGGGACTAGCGGGGTCCTTGGTCCCACCGGGGAGCTGTTTTTT. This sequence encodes CASSLGGTSGVLGPTGELFF.